Given below is one T cell receptor (beta chain) in context. Its antigen remains unidentified. Assay: immunoSEQ multiplex PCR; the TCRdb copy retains only in-frame clones and omits some. Among about 410,000 clones listed, 92% were seen once. The treatment denotes: around 19 received Ad26.COV2.S at low or high dose, single or two shots; about 5 received placebo; per-sample allocation not given. Day 63 following the first vaccine or placebo injection was when the samples were taken. This sample is part of a study of Ad26.COV2.S vaccination and SARS-CoV-2 variants. For the study at large: Donor was one of the participants in the Ad26.COV2.S arm of the COV1001 trial.

V lost 0 bases and J 6 bases, leaving 15 bases between the germline ends. Germline CDR1 SGHTS, CDR2 YDEGEE. This CDR3 comprises 16 residues. Study-wide results and caveats: Vaccine recipients posted higher spike-specific TCR breadth than their placebo counterparts.

This chain uses TRBV5-8 with TRBJ2-2; D unclear. This receptor was taken from a person aged 18-65 years who received the Ad26.COV2.S COVID-19 vaccine or a placebo. This specimen consisted of peripheral blood, obtained in a trial of Ad26.COV2.S vaccine versus placebo. In DNA, the CDR3 is TGTGCCAGCAGCTTGGTGAATATGTGGTCGGCCGGGGAGCTGTTTTTT. This translates into CASSLVNMWSAGELFF.